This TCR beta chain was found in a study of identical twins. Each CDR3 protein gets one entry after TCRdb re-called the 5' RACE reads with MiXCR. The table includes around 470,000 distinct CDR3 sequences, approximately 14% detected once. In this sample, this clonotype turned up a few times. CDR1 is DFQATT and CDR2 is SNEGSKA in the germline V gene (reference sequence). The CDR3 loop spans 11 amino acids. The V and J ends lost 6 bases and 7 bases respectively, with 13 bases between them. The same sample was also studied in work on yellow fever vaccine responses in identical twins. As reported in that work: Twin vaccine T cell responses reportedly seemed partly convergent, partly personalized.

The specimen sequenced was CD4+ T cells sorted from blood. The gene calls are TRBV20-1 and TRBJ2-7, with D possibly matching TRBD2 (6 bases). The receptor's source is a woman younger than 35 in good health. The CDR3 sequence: CSAQGGGEQYF. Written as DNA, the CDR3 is TGCAGTGCCCAGGGAGGCGGAGAGCAGTACTTC.